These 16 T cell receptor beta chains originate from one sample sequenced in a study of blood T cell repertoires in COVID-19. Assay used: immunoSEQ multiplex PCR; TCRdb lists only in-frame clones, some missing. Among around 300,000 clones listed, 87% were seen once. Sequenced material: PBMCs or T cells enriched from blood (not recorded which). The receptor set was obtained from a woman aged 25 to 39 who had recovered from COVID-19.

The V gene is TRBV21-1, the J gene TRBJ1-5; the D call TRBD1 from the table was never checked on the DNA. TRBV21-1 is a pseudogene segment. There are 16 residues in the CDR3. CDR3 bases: TGTGCCAGCAGAAAACCACAGGGGTATAGCAATCAGCCCCAGCATTTT. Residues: CASRKPQGYSNQPQHF.

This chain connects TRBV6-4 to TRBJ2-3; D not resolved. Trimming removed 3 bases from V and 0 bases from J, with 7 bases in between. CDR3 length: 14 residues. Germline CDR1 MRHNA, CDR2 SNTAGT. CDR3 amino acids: CASSEGSSTDTQYF. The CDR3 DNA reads TGTGCCAGCAGTGAGGGCAGCAGCACAGATACGCAGTATTTT.

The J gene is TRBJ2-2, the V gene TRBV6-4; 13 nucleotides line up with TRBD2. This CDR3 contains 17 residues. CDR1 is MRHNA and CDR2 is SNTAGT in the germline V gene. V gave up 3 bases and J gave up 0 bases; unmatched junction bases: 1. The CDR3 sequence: CASSELAGGSNTGELFF. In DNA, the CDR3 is TGTGCCAGCAGTGAACTAGCGGGGGGGTCGAACACCGGGGAGCTGTTTTTT.

CDR3 amino acids: CASIERTGIRSGYGYTF. As DNA, the CDR3 is TGTGCCAGTATTGAGCGGACAGGGATCCGTTCGGGCTATGGCTACACCTTC. The chain couples TRBV19 to TRBJ1-2, with 8 bases that match TRBD1. From germline, CDR1 is LNHDA and CDR2 SQIVND (reference sequence). The V gene end was trimmed by 7 bases and the J gene end by 4 bases; junction bases not matched to a gene: 17. The CDR3 loop spans 17 amino acids.

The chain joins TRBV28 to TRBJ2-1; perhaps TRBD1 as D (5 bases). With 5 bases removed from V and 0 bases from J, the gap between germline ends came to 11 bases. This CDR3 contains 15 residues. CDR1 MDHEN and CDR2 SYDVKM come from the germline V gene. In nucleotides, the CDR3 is TGTGCCAGCAGTCTCCCCCAGGGCTCCTACAATGAGCAGTTCTTC. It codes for CASSLPQGSYNEQFF.

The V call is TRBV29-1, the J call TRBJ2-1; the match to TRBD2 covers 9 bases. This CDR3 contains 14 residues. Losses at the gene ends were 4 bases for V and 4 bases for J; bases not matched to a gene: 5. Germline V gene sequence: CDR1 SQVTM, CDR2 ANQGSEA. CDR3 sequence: CSVGNAGGYNEQFF. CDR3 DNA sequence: TGCAGCGTTGGTAACGCGGGGGGGTACAATGAGCAGTTCTTC.

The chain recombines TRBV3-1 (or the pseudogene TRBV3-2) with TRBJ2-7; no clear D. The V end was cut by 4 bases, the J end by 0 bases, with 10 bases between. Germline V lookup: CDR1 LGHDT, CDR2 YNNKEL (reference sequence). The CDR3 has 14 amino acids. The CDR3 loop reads CASSLWRSSYEQYF. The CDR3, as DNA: TGTGCCAGCAGCCTCTGGAGAAGCTCCTACGAGCAGTACTTC.

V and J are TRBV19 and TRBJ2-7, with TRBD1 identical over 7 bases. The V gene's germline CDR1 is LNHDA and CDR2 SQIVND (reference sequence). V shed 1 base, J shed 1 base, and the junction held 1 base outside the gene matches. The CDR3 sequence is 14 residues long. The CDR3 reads CASSIGQGSYEQYF. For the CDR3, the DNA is TGTGCCAGTAGTATAGGACAGGGATCCTACGAGCAGTACTTC. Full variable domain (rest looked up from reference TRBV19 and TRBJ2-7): DGGITQSPKYLFRKEGQNVTLSCEQNLNHDAMYWYRQDPGQGLRLIYYSQIVNDFQKGDIAEGYSVSREKKESFPLTVTSAQKNPTAFYLCASSIGQGSYEQYFGPGTRLTVT.

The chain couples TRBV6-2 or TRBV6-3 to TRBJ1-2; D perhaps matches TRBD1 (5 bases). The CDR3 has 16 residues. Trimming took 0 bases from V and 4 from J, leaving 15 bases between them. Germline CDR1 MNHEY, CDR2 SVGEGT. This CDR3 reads CASSYSIEGTGYGYTF. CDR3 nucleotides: TGTGCCAGCAGTTACTCGATAGAGGGGACTGGCTATGGCTACACCTTC.

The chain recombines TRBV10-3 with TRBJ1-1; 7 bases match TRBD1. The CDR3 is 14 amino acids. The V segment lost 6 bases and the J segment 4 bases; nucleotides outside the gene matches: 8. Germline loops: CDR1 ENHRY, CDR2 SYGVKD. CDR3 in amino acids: CAISRQGSGTEAFF. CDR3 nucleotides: TGTGCCATCAGCAGACAGGGTTCGGGCACTGAAGCTTTCTTT.

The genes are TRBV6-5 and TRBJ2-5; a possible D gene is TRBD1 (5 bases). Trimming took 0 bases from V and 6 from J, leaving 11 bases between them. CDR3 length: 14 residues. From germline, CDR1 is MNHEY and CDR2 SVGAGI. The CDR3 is CASSYSLDSQTQYF. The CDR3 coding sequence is TGTGCCAGCAGTTACTCATTAGACAGCCAGACCCAGTACTTC.

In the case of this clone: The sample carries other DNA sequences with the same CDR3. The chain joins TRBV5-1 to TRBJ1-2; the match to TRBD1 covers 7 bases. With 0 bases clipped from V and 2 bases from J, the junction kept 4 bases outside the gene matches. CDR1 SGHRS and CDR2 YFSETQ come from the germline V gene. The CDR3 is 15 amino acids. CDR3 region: CASSLGGQLNYGYTF. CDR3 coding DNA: TGCGCCAGCAGCTTGGGGGGACAGTTAAACTATGGCTACACCTTC.

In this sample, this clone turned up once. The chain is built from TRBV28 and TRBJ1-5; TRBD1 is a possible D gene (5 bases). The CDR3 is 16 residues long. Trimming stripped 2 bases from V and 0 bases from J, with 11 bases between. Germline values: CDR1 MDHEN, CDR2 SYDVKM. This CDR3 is CASSLRQYYSNQPQHF. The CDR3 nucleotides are TGTGCCAGCAGTTTAAGACAGTACTATAGCAATCAGCCCCAGCATTTT.

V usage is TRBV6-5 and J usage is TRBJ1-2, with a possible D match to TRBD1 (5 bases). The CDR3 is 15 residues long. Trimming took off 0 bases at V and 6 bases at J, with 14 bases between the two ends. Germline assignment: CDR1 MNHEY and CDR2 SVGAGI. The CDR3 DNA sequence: TGTGCCAGCAGTTACTCGATATTGGCAGGGAATGGCTACACCTTC. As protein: CASSYSILAGNGYTF.

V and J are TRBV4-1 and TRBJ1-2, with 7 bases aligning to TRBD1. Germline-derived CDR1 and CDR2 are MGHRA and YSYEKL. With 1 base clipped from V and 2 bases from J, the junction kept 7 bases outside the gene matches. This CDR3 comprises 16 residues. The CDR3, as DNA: TGCGCCAGCAGCCAAGGACAGGGCGGATTGAACTATGGCTACACCTTC. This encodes CASSQGQGGLNYGYTF.

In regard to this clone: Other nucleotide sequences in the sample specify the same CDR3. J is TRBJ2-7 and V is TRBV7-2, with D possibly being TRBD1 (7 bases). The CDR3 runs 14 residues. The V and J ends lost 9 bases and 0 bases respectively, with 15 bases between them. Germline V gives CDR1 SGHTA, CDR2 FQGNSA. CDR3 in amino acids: CASRPGGGSYEQYF. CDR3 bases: TGTGCCAGTAGACCAGGGGGAGGCTCCTACGAGCAGTACTTC.